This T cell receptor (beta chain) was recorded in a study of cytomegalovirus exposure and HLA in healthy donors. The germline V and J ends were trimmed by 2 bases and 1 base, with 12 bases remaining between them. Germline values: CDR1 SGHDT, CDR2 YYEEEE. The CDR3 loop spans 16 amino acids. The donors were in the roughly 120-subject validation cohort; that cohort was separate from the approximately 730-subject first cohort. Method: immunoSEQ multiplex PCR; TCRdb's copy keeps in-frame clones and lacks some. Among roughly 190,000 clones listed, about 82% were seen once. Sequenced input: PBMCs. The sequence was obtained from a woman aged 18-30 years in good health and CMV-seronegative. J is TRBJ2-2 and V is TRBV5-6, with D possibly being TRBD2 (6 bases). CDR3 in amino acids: CASSFRLALNTGELFF. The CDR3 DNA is TGTGCCAGCAGCTTTCGGCTAGCGTTGAACACCGGGGAGCTGTTTTTT.